This T cell receptor beta chain comes out of a study of human T cells and chemical hapten exposure (dated by TCRdb to the early 2020s). For the wider study: For sensitization, 2% DPC in acetone was applied to a roughly 2 cm by roughly 2 cm area of upper inner arm skin. This study followed changes in the peripheral blood TCR repertoire in vivo during primary and secondary sensitization of alopecia patients to the hapten diphenylcyclopropenone (DPC). Patient blood was sampled pre-sensitization (week 0) and at 2, 6 and about 24 weeks after DPC sensitization. Patch testing was done on the upper back using Finn chambers containing 0.01% DPC, and results were scored after 6 days according to International Contact Dermatitis Research Group standards. Twenty-nine alopecia patients gave blood for TCR sequencing at one to four time points (pre-sensitization, 2, 6 and 24 weeks). The mostly female patient cohort included alopecia areata with under or over 50% scalp involvement, alopecia totalis and alopecia universalis. Throughout the approximately 23-week study period, patients were also given weekly therapeutic DPC doses on the scalp. Libraries were pooled for sequencing, and variation in per-sample TCR yields was attributed mainly to small differences in library volumes within the pool.

For this clonotype: No antigen is known for it. Per-nucleotide qualities are absent, and no much larger clonotype sits a single base away.

The library was made by RACE. This sample was sequenced with a NextSeq 500. During library preparation, unique molecular identifiers were attached to individual cDNA molecules so that TCRs could be counted quantitatively and reproducibly. Each blood RNA sample was used to sequence both TCR alpha and TCR beta chains. The paper's data handling went like this. Samples had a median of 95,638 TCRs, with a range from about 23,224 to 750,000. The Decombinator software suite was used to annotate V, J and CDR3 in the TCR reads. For PS versus PT1 abundance plots, all samples were subsampled to the same number of TCRs (28,000). TCRs were defined as expanded if absent before sensitization and observed at least eight times at the 2-week time point. TCRdb cleaned the public reads at Q25 with fastp, built clones with MiXCR and kept in-frame beta chains. For every CDR3 protein sequence, its rows merge into one entry that carries the most common genes and DNA. What appears here as the V and J calls and clone size reflects TCRdb's work, not the paper's. For this sample the table gives around 99,000 distinct CDR3 sequences, of which approximately 10% were detected only once. Roughly 2.3% of the sample lies in the top ten.

The time point label, read with the paper, signifies: patch test 2, 6 weeks after DPC sensitization. What this sample's treatment or condition label stands for: therapeutic diphenylcyclopropenone sensitization with weekly scalp DPC. Blood at each patch-test visit was drawn before the patch test was applied. Patients were considered eligible if aged 18 to 70, diagnosed with alopecia and deemed suitable for DPC therapy, and patients were excluded if pregnant. Total RNA was isolated from unfractionated whole blood collected in Tempus Blood RNA tubes. Results the study describes overall, beyond this receptor: Patch test score was positively correlated with the number of PT1 expanded TCRs, with significance at thresholds 8, 16 and 32 but not at 4. DPC sensitization did not change the number of TCRs with a frequency above 1 in 1000, and there was no evidence of changes in global repertoire structure. Expanded TCRs formed significantly more large CDR3 similarity clusters than pre-sensitization or healthy control sets, consistent with antigen-driven responses. Repeated subsampling changed both the strength of the expansion versus patch-test correlation and the threshold at which that correlation became significant. Alopecia, a presumed autoimmune disease, was present in all patients, so the immune response of the patients might differ from that of healthy individuals.

V is cut by 3 bases and J by 7 bases, and the space between the germline ends is 14 bases. Looking up the germline V gene (reference sequence) yields CDR1 MNHEY and CDR2 SMNVEV. Including cysteine and phenylalanine, the CDR3 has 14 amino acids. The DNA shown is the 42-base CDR3, in frame from base 1. The sequence is built from TRBV27 and TRBJ2-3; the D gene is possibly TRBD1, with 5 bases matching. The TCR originated in a man aged 40-49 years with alopecia areata. Some clones in this sample may be carry-over from other donors' samples. The material sequenced was whole blood, taken in connection with sensitization to the hapten diphenylcyclopropenone (DPC). The sequenced DNA: TGTGCCAGCAGTTTGGGCAGGGTATATAATACGCAGTATTTT. Its translation reads: CASSLGRVYNTQYF.